What follows are 12 T cell receptor beta chains derived from one specimen sequenced in a study of human T cells and chemical hapten exposure (dated by TCRdb to about 2021). The receptor library was made with RACE. Instrument used: NextSeq 500. TCRdb's own reprocessing of the public reads used fastp at Q25 and MiXCR and kept productive beta chains. All rows with the same CDR3 protein become a single entry with the most common DNA and genes. The sample table lists approximately 110,000 distinct CDR3 sequences, 9.5% to 12% of them with a count of one. The top ten hold roughly 3.5% of the sample. The time point label here, explained by the study, means: patch test 1, 2 weeks after DPC sensitization. The sample's treatment or condition label is to be understood as: therapeutic diphenylcyclopropenone sensitization with weekly scalp DPC. The sequenced sample was whole blood, obtained in connection with sensitization to the hapten diphenylcyclopropenone (DPC). The receptors shown here come from a woman in her forties with alopecia areata. Some clones in this sample may be carry-over from other donors' samples.

The chain uses TRBV20-1 and TRBJ2-1; 7 bases are shared with TRBD2. V dropped 2 bases and J dropped 5; count of bases not matched to a gene: 3. This CDR3 comprises 13 residues. The germline CDR1 and CDR2 sequences are DFQATT and SNEGSKA (reference sequence). The DNA of the CDR3 is TGCAGTGCTAGAACGGGACTAAACAATGAGCAGTTCTTC. Translation gives CSARTGLNNEQFF.

This clonotype was observed many times. The chain has TRBV18 and TRBJ2-1; 10 bases match TRBD2. The CDR3 length is 14 residues. Germline-derived CDR1 and CDR2 are KGHSH and LQKENI. The V segment lost 3 bases and the J segment 6 bases; nucleotides outside the gene matches: 2. CDR3 nucleotides: TGTGCCAGCTCACCGGGACTAGCGAGCAATGAGCAGTTCTTC. Protein product: CASSPGLASNEQFF.

A few counts support this clonotype. The chain uses TRBV7-2 and TRBJ1-1; D is possibly TRBD1 (5 bases). V was trimmed by 8 bases and J by 4 bases, leaving 14 bases between them. This CDR3 region has 13 residues. Germline V gene lookup returns CDR1 SGHTA and CDR2 FQGNSA. The CDR3 region has the DNA TGTGCCAGCTTGCGGGGCTTTGGCACTGAAGCTTTCTTT. This translates into CASLRGFGTEAFF.

This chain links TRBV5-4 with TRBJ1-5; tentative D call: TRBD1 (5 bases). Trimming shortened V by 0 bases and J by 4 bases, and 8 bases separated the two germline ends. The CDR3 is made up of 14 amino acids. Germline CDR1 is SGHNT and CDR2 is YYREEE (reference sequence). Here the CDR3 reads CASSLVGDNQPQHF. In DNA form, the CDR3 reads TGTGCCAGCAGCTTGGTAGGGGATAATCAGCCCCAGCATTTT.

This clonotype has ten or more counts. The chain combines TRBV29-1 with TRBJ2-3, with 10 bases that match TRBD2. V trimming: 4 bases; J trimming: 5 bases; junction bases outside the gene matches: 12. The CDR3 spans 16 residues. From germline, CDR1 is SQVTM and CDR2 ANQGSEA. Here the CDR3 reads CSVAPSSGSLVDTQYF. CDR3 DNA sequence: TGCAGCGTTGCCCCATCTAGCGGGAGTCTCGTAGATACGCAGTATTTT.

This clonotype was counted a few times. This rearrangement joins TRBV5-1 to TRBJ2-3, with unresolved D. V was trimmed by 5 bases and J by 5 bases, leaving 9 bases between them. The CDR3 is 12 amino acids. CDR1 is SGHRS and CDR2 is YFSETQ in the germline V gene. The DNA of the CDR3 is TGCGCCAGCAGTGGGATGGGAGATACGCAGTATTTT. As protein: CASSGMGDTQYF.

This rearrangement joins TRBV18 to TRBJ1-5; 9 bases align to TRBD1. The germline gives CDR1 KGHSH, CDR2 LQKENI. The CDR3 runs 18 residues. V lost 6 bases, J lost 5 bases, and 17 bases stayed unmatched. The CDR3 DNA reads as TGTGCCAGCTCTCAACCTCTCCTAACAGGGGGCTTGGATCAGCCCCAGCATTTT. It encodes CASSQPLLTGGLDQPQHF.

The CDR3 loop is CASSPFRGQQETQYF. CDR3 bases: TGTGCCAGCAGTCCGTTCCGGGGACAGCAAGAGACCCAGTACTTC. J is TRBJ2-5 and V is TRBV2, with 7 positions matching TRBD1. The V segment lost 5 bases and the J segment 2 bases; nucleotides outside the gene matches: 8. Germline values: CDR1 SNHLY, CDR2 FYNNEI. CDR3 length: 15 residues.

The chain has TRBV10-3 and TRBJ2-3, with 9 bases identical to TRBD2. The CDR3 loop spans 17 amino acids. The V segment lost 5 bases and the J segment 0 bases; nucleotides outside the gene matches: 9. Germline loops: CDR1 ENHRY, CDR2 SYGVKD. DNA of the CDR3: TGTGCCATCAGTTCCCTTCGACTAGCGGAGAGCACAGATACGCAGTATTTT. As protein: CAISSLRLAESTDTQYF.

Ten or more counts support this clonotype. The chain couples TRBV30 to TRBJ2-5, with D perhaps assigned TRBD1 or TRBD2 (6 bases each). The V gene lost 0 bases and the J gene lost 5 bases, with 25 bases spanning the gap. Per germline, CDR1 GTSNPN and CDR2 SVGIG (reference sequence). The CDR3 length is 18 residues. CDR3 protein: CAWSVTKNRGDTGETQYF. The CDR3 DNA sequence: TGTGCCTGGAGTGTAACGAAAAATAGGGGGGACACTGGGGAGACCCAGTACTTC. The full variable domain, its missing parts supplied by reference TRBV30 and TRBJ2-5, is SQTIHQWPATLVQPVGSPLSLECTVEGTSNPNLYWYRQAAGRGLQLLFYSVGIGQISSEVPQNLSASRPQDRQFILSSKKLLLSDSGFYLCAWSVTKNRGDTGETQYFGPGTRLLVL.

The genes are TRBV4-2 and TRBJ1-1; no definite D call. This CDR3 is 18 amino acids long. V dropped 2 bases and J dropped 0 bases, with 19 bases sitting between them. The germline V gene has CDR1 LGHNA and CDR2 YNFKEQ. CDR3 DNA: TGTGCCAGCAGCCAAATCTTTGGGAACATGCATATGAACACTGAAGCTTTCTTT. Translating it yields CASSQIFGNMHMNTEAFF.

This clonotype was observed many times. The chain has TRBV20-1 and TRBJ2-1; either TRBD1 or TRBD2 may fit D (5 bases each). The CDR3 consists of 16 residues. The V gene lost 3 bases and the J gene lost 0 bases, with 15 bases spanning the gap. Germline V gives CDR1 DFQATT, CDR2 SNEGSKA (reference sequence). The CDR3 here is CSARGRDPNSYNEQFF. CDR3 DNA sequence: TGCAGTGCTAGGGGCAGGGACCCAAACTCCTACAATGAGCAGTTCTTC.